The clone carrying this T cell receptor beta chain appeared many times. Its specificity is unknown. V gave up 5 bases and J gave up 5 bases, with 20 bases separating them. The CDR3 is 16 amino acids. Germline CDR1 reads SGHTA; CDR2 reads FQGNSA. This sample is drawn from a study of T cells after yellow fever vaccination. Study-wide findings and caveats: Faster peaking, at day 5 versus 15, marked a secondary response that was weaker. Detected again after the booster were most primary-vaccination clones, at about 96% CD4 and around 91% CD8. A small share of clonotypes appeared in both CD4 and CD8 compartments.

UMIs were added to TCR cDNA along with a universal primer site when it was made by 5'RACE template switching. TCRdb recomputed calls from the 5' RACE reads with MiXCR, one row per CDR3 protein. Here the sample spans around 180,000 distinct CDR3 sequences, roughly 6.2% being singletons. The source is a man aged 18-30 years who received the YFV17D yellow fever vaccine. Material: CD4+ T cells sorted from PBMCs, obtained on the day of the first yellow fever vaccination. J is TRBJ2-3 and V is TRBV7-2; D assignment may be TRBD1 or TRBD2 (6 bases each). The CDR3 loop is CASSTGTSGVVDTQYF. CDR3 sequence (DNA): TGTGCCAGCAGCACAGGGACTTCTGGGGTCGTAGATACGCAGTATTTT.